This entry is about one T cell receptor (beta chain). Its antigen is currently not known. No base qualities exist here, and no much larger clone lies one base off it. The method behind the library was RACE. Sequenced on a NextSeq 500. Library preparation attached unique molecular identifiers to individual cDNA molecules for quantitative, reproducible TCR counting. The authors' pipeline ran thus. The median number of TCRs per sample was 90,000 to 100,000, ranging from roughly 23,224 to 700,000. The Decombinator software suite was used to annotate V, J and CDR3 in the TCR reads. For PS versus PT1 abundance plots, all samples were subsampled to the same number of TCRs (28,000). TCRs were defined as expanded if absent before sensitization and observed at least eight times at the 2-week time point. TCRdb cleaned the public reads at Q25 with fastp, built clones with MiXCR and kept in-frame beta chains. Records with the same CDR3 protein are collapsed into one entry carrying the most frequent genes and DNA. These V and J calls derive from TCRdb rather than the authors' analysis. The sample profile shows 35,000 to 45,000 distinct CDR3 sequences; approximately 9.5% of them were found once. The ten largest account for 14% of the sample.

This sample is part of a study of human T cells and chemical hapten exposure listed by TCRdb under 2021. Looking at the study overall: For sensitization, 2% DPC in acetone was applied to a roughly 2 cm by roughly 2 cm area of upper inner arm skin. Patients additionally received weekly therapeutic DPC doses to the scalp throughout the approximately 25-week study period. From each blood RNA sample, both TCR alpha and TCR beta chains were sequenced. For TCR sequencing, blood came from twenty-nine alopecia patients at anywhere from one to four time points (pre-sensitization, 2, 6 and 24 weeks). Patch testing on the upper back used Finn chambers containing 0.01% DPC, with scoring done after 6 days according to International Contact Dermatitis Research Group standards. Peripheral blood TCR repertoire changes were tracked in vivo in alopecia patients during primary and secondary sensitization to the hapten diphenylcyclopropenone (DPC). Libraries were pooled for sequencing, and variation in per-sample TCR yields was attributed mainly to small differences in library volumes within the pool. Alopecia areata with under or over 50% scalp involvement, alopecia totalis and alopecia universalis were represented in the patient cohort, which was mostly female. Blood samples were taken from patients before sensitization (week 0) and then at 2, 6 and about 24 weeks after DPC sensitization. Overall results and qualifications from the work: Alopecia, a presumed autoimmune disease, was present in all patients, so the immune response of the patients might differ from that of healthy individuals. DPC sensitization did not change how many TCRs were above 1 in 1000 frequency, and no evidence was found of alterations in global repertoire structure. Repeated subsampling changed both the strength of the expansion versus patch-test correlation and the threshold at which the correlation became significant. Patch test score correlated positively with the number of PT1 expanded TCRs, reaching significance at thresholds 8, 16 and 32 but not at 4. Significantly more large CDR3 similarity clusters were formed by expanded TCRs than by pre-sensitization or healthy control sets, consistent with antigen-driven responses.

Counted from cysteine to phenylalanine, this CDR3 has 15 amino acids. Just the 45-base CDR3 DNA is kept, in frame starting at base 1. V and J are truncated by 3 bases and 6 bases respectively, leaving an intervening sequence of 16 bases. The germline V gene (reference sequence) supplies CDR1 LNHDA and CDR2 SQIVND. Explained via the paper, the time point label denotes: patch test 2, 6 weeks after DPC sensitization. Explained via the paper, the treatment or condition label denotes: therapeutic diphenylcyclopropenone sensitization with weekly scalp DPC. Total RNA was isolated from unfractionated whole blood collected in Tempus Blood RNA tubes. At every patch-test visit, the blood draw took place before the patch test was put on. Patients were eligible if aged 18 to 70, diagnosed with alopecia and judged suitable for DPC therapy, and pregnant patients were excluded.

Recombination linked TRBV19 to TRBJ2-3; the D gene assignment is ambiguous. The receptor's source is a woman aged 25 to 39 with alopecia areata. Some clones in this sample may be carry-over from other donors' samples. Material: whole blood, obtained in connection with sensitization to the hapten diphenylcyclopropenone (DPC). The CDR3 loop reads CASSIWLDSSDTQYF. The DNA sequence follows: TGTGCCAGTAGTATTTGGCTCGATTCGTCCGATACGCAGTATTTT.